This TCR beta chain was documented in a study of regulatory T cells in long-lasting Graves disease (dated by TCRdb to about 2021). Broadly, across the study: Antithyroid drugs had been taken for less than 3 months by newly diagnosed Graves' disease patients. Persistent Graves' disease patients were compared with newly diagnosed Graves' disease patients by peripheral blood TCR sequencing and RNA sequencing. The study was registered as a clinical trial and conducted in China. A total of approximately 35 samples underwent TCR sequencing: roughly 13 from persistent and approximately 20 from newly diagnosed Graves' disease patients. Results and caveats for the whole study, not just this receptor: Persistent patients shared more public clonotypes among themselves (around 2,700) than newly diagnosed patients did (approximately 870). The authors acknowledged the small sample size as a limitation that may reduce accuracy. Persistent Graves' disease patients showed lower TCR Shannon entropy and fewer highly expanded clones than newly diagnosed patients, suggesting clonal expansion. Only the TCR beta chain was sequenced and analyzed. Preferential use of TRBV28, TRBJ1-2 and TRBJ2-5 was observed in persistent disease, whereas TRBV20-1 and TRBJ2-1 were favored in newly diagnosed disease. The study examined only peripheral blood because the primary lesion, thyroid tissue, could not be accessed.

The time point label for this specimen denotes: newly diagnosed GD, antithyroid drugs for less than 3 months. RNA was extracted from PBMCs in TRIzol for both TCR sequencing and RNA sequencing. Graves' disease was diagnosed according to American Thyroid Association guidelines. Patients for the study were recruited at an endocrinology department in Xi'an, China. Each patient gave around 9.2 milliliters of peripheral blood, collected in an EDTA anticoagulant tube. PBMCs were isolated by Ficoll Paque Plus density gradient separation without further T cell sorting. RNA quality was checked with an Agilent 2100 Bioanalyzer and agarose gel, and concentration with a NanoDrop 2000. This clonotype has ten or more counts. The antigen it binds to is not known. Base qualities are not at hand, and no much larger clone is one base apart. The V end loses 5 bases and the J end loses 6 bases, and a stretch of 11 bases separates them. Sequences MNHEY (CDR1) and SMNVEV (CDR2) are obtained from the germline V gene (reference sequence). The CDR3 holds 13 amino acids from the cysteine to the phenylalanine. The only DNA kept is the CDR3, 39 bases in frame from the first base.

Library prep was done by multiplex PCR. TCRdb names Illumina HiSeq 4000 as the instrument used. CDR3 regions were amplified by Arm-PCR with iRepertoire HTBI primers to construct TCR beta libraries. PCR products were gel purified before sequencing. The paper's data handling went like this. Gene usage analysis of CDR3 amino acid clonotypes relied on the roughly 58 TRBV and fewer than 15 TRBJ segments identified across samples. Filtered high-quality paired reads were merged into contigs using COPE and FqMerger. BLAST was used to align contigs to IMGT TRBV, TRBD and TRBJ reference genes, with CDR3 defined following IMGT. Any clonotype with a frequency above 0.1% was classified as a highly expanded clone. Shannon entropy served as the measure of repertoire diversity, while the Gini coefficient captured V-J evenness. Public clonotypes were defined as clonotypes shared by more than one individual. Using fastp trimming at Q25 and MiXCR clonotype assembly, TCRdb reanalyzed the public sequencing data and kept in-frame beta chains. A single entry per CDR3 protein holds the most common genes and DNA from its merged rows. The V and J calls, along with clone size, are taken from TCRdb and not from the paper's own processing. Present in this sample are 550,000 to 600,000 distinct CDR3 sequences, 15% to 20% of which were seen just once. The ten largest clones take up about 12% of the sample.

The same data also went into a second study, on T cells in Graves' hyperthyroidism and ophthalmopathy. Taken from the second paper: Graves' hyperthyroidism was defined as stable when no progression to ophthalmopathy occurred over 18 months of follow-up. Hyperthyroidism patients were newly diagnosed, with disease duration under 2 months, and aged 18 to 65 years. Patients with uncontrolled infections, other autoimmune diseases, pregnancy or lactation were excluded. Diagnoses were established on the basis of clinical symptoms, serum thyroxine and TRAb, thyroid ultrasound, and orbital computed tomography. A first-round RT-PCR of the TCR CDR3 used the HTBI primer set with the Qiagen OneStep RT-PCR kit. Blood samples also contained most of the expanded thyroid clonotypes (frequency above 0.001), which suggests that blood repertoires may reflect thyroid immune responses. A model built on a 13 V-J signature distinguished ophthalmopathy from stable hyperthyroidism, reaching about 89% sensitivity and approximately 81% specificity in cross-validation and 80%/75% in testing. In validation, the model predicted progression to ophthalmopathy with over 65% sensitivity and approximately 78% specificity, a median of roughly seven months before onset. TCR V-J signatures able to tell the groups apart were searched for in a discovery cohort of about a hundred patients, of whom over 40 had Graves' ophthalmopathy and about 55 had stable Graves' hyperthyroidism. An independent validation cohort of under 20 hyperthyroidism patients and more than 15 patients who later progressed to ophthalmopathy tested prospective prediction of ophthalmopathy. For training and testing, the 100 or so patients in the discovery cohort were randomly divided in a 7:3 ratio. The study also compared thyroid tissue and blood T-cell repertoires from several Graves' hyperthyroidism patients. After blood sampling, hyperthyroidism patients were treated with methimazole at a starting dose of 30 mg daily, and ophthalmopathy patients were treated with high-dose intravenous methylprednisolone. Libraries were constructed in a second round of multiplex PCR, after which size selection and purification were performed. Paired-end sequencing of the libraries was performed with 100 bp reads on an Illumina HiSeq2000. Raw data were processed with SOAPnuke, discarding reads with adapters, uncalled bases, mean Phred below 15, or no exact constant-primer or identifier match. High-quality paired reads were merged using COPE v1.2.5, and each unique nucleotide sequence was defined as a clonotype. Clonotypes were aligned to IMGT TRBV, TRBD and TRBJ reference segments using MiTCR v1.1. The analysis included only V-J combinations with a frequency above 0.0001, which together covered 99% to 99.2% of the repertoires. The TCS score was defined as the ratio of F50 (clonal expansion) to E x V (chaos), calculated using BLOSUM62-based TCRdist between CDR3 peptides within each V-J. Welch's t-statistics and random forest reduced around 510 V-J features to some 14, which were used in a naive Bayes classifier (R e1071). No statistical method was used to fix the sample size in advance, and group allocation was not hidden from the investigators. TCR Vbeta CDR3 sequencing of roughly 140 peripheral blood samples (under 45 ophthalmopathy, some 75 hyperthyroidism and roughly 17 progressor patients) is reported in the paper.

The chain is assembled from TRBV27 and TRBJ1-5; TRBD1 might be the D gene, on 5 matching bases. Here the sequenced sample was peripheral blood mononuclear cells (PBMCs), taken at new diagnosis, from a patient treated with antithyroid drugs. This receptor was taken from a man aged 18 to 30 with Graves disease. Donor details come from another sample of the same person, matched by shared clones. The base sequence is TGTGCCAGCAGTCCAGGGACCGCTCAGCCCCAGCATTTT. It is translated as CASSPGTAQPQHF.